This T cell receptor (beta chain) was identified during a study of blood T cell repertoires in COVID-19. Across the study: COVID-19 samples, acute and convalescent, were from the United States, Italy and Spain. T cells, B-cell-depleted T cells, or PBMCs supplied cDNA or gDNA.

The ends were cut back, 8 bases at V and 0 bases at J, with 19 bases in the middle. Germline V gene data show CDR1 as SNHLY and CDR2 as FYNNEI. The CDR3 length is 17 residues. The authors' processing: Scientists estimated how many nucleated cells there were by amplifying reference gene primers. Here immunoSEQ multiplex PCR was the method, and the copy in TCRdb shows in-frame clones only, minus some. The V and J calls and clone size were taken over from that table, and D and trimming were inferred from the DNA. The top ten clones hold roughly 2.4% of a sample with roughly 63,000 clones, 88% of them seen once.

The clonotype was recovered from a human donor in a cohort sampled during active COVID-19. This chain links TRBV2 with TRBJ1-4; D not certain. Sequenced: peripheral blood. CDR3 bases: TGTGCCAGCGCTTTGCTTGCAGGTTTTGCAACTAATGAAAAACTGTTTTTT. This encodes CASALLAGFATNEKLFF.